The clone carrying this T cell receptor beta chain was observed a single time. Assay: immunoSEQ multiplex PCR; the TCRdb copy retains only in-frame clones and omits some. The data contain about 400,000 clones, around nine tenths of them singletons. This sample was included in a study of blood T cell repertoires in COVID-19. About the study: Researchers got acute and convalescent COVID-19 samples from the United States, Italy and Spain.

V lost 7 bases and J lost 1; bases outside the gene matches: 9. Germline values: CDR1 LNHDA, CDR2 SQIVND (reference sequence). This CDR3 is built from 15 residues. Sequencing was performed on PBMCs or T cells enriched from blood (not recorded which). The rearrangement links TRBV19 to TRBJ1-1; 7 bases are shared with TRBD1. The TCR comes from a woman aged 25 to 39 with acute COVID-19. The CDR3 coding sequence is TGTGCCAGTACCTTTACCCGGACAGGGAACACTGAAGCTTTCTTT. It translates to CASTFTRTGNTEAFF.